This TCR beta chain was recorded in a study of beta chain features in type 1 diabetes. As for the study in general: Similarity in age, gender and cell yields was seen between patients and healthy donors. All samples combined gave roughly 100 million sorted cells for examination.

Every bit of the isolated RNA underwent reverse transcription, so sequencing read expressed TCRB transcripts. Assay used: immunoSEQ multiplex PCR; TCRdb lists only in-frame clones, some missing. The table records approximately 160,000 clones, about a tenth of them present only once. The study's findings and limits: Compared with healthy donors, patients appeared to share more similar naive, central memory and regulatory TCRB repertoires. The study found moderately but significantly shorter TCRB CDR3s in all four CD4+ subsets of Type 1 diabetes patients.

A few counts support this clone. Its specificity is not known. From germline, CDR1 is SGHVS and CDR2 FQNEAQ. The CDR3 loop spans 12 amino acids. V lost 4 bases to trimming and J lost 8 bases, with 12 bases between them. On average, the one heparinised blood draw given by each donor was 90 to 150 mL. Input material: central memory CD4+ T cells from blood. This TCR derives from a man aged 25-45 years with type 1 diabetes. The rearrangement joins TRBV7-8 to TRBJ2-7; no definite D call. The CDR3 reads CASSSIHSKQYF. The CDR3 DNA sequence: TGTGCCAGCAGCTCAATCCACAGCAAGCAGTACTTC.